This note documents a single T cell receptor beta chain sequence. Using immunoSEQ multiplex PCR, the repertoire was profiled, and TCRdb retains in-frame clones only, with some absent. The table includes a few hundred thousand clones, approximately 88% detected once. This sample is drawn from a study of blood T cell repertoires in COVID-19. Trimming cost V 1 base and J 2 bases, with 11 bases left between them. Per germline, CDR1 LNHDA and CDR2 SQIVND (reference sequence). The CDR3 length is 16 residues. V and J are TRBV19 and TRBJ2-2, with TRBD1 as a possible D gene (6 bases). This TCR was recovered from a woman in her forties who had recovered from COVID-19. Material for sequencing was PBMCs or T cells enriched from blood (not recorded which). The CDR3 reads CASSIAGTPNTGELFF. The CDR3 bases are TGTGCCAGTAGTATAGCCGGGACACCCAACACCGGGGAGCTGTTTTTT.